This T cell receptor beta chain came from a study of OX40 agonist ivuxolimab in advanced cancers. Study-level results: Clonal expansion by week 6 occurred in CD4+ and CD8+ blood T cells (at 0.1 to 3.0 mg/kg).

Autoimmune disease history or systemic immunosuppression excluded patients. Looked up from germline, CDR1 is SGDLS and CDR2 is YYNGEE. Trimming left V 3 bases short and J 0 bases short, with 7 bases between. The CDR3 has 13 residues. TCRdb's table, derived via immunoSEQ multiplex PCR, lists solely in-frame clones and lacks some. The sample includes tens of thousands of clones, approximately 90% of them seen just once. This clone was seen a single time. Its target is unknown. The rearrangement links TRBV9 to TRBJ2-7, with D uncertain. Sample: CD4+ or CD8+ T cells sorted from blood, taken in a trial of the OX40 agonist ivuxolimab. This clonotype originated in an adult with an advanced solid tumor such as melanoma, head and neck, liver or kidney cancer. The CDR3 DNA sequence: TGTGCCAGCAGCGGGCCCAGCTCCTACGAGCAGTACTTC. Protein product: CASSGPSSYEQYF. Full variable domain (outside the CDR3, taken from reference TRBV9 and TRBJ2-7): DSGVTQTPKHLITATGQRVTLRCSPRSGDLSVYWYQQSLDQGLQFLIQYYNGEERAKGNILERFSAQQFPDLHSELNLSSLELGDSALYFCASSGPSSYEQYFGPGTRLTVT.